Following are 20 T cell receptor beta chains from one sample sequenced in a study of cytomegalovirus exposure and HLA in healthy donors. PCR primers comprised 60 Vbeta and 13 Jbeta primers. Profiled with immunoSEQ multiplex PCR; TCRdb holds only in-frame clones, not every one. The sample holds roughly 120,000 clones, around 86% seen once. The material sequenced was PBMCs. These TCRs come from a man aged 35-49 years in good health and CMV-seronegative.

The chain uses TRBV18 and TRBJ1-2; tentative D call: TRBD1 (5 bases). The germline gives CDR1 KGHSH, CDR2 LQKENI. Between the trimmed V and J ends, which lost 6 bases and 1 base, there was a span of 9 bases. The CDR3 has 13 amino acids. The CDR3 reads CASSRDGNYGYTF. CDR3 DNA sequence: TGTGCCAGCTCGCGGGACGGTAACTATGGCTACACCTTC.

This chain links TRBV28 with TRBJ1-2; 12 bases are shared with TRBD1. The germline V gene has CDR1 MDHEN and CDR2 SYDVKM. V gave up 5 bases and J gave up 1 base; unmatched junction bases: 8. The CDR3 sequence is 17 residues long. CDR3 sequence reads: CASSPGQGAPNNYGYTF. The DNA of the CDR3 is TGTGCCAGCAGTCCGGGACAGGGGGCGCCGAATAACTATGGCTACACCTTC.

The chain employs TRBV6-6 and TRBJ2-4; TRBD1 might be the D (6 bases). The CDR3 totals 16 residues. Trimming cost V 5 bases and J 3 bases, with 17 bases left between them. The V gene's germline CDR1 is MNHNY and CDR2 SVGAGI (reference sequence). The CDR3 nucleotides read TGTGCCAGCAGTGCGTCCGGGGACACTCACAAAAACATTCAGTACTTC. Protein sequence: CASSASGDTHKNIQYF.

V gene TRBV5-4 combines with J gene TRBJ1-1; no reliable D call. Trimming cost V 2 bases and J 8 bases, with 19 bases left between them. The germline gives CDR1 SGHNT, CDR2 YYREEE (reference sequence). The CDR3 is 15 residues long. CDR3 DNA sequence: TGTGCCAGCAGCTTTCCCCGGACTGATAAGAAGGAAGCTTTCTTT. This codes for CASSFPRTDKKEAFF.

The chain employs TRBV5-4 and TRBJ1-1, with D possibly being TRBD1 (6 bases). Trimming cost V 0 bases and J 4 bases, with 7 bases left between them. The germline CDR1 and CDR2 sequences are SGHNT and YYREEE (reference sequence). CDR3 length equals 13 residues. DNA of the CDR3: TGTGCCAGCAGCTTGGTGGACAGCACTGAAGCTTTCTTT. Amino acid sequence: CASSLVDSTEAFF.

This chain connects TRBV18 to TRBJ1-2; the match to TRBD1 covers 7 bases. J lost 4 bases, V lost 3 bases, and 11 bases had no gene match. The germline CDR1 and CDR2 sequences are KGHSH and LQKENI. The CDR3 length is 16 residues. The CDR3 nucleotides read TGTGCCAGCTCACCCGACCGGGACAGCTGGGCCTATGGCTACACCTTC. Amino acid sequence: CASSPDRDSWAYGYTF.

The chain is built from TRBV7-8 and TRBJ2-1, with TRBD2 matching 7 bases. V dropped 11 bases and J dropped 4; count of bases not matched to a gene: 2. From germline, CDR1 is SGHVS and CDR2 FQNEAQ. This CDR3 has 11 amino acids. In nucleotides, the CDR3 is TGTGCCGCGGGGGTATACAATGAGCAGTTCTTC. It encodes CAAGVYNEQFF.

The CDR3 is CASSQGWGFGTQYF. Here the CDR3 DNA reads TGTGCCAGCAGCCAAGGATGGGGCTTTGGGACCCAGTACTTC. This chain links TRBV14 with TRBJ2-5; TRBD1 is a possible D gene (5 bases). Germline V lookup: CDR1 SGHDN, CDR2 FVKESK. The CDR3 length is 14 residues. V was trimmed by 1 base and J by 7 bases, leaving 13 bases between them.

The genes are TRBV19 and TRBJ1-6; 8 bases align to TRBD1. The V gene end was trimmed by 3 bases and the J gene end by 7 bases; junction bases not matched to a gene: 5. Looked up from germline, CDR1 is LNHDA and CDR2 is SQIVND (reference sequence). The CDR3 extends over 15 amino acids. CDR3 nucleotide sequence: TGTGCCAGTAGTATCTTGACAGGGGACAATTCACCCCTCCACTTT. Protein product: CASSILTGDNSPLHF.

The CDR3 region has the DNA TGTGCCAGCAGTCCGCTGGGGGGGGTCACCAATGAGCAGTTCTTC. Translating gives CASSPLGGVTNEQFF. V and J are TRBV28 and TRBJ2-1; 7 bases are shared with TRBD2. The CDR3 runs to 15 residues. Trimming cost V 5 bases and J 6 bases; bases outside gene matches: 10. Germline CDR1 is MDHEN and CDR2 is SYDVKM.

The chain carries TRBV7-8 and TRBJ1-2; D gene unclear. The CDR3 length is 13 residues. Trimming left V 5 bases short and J 3 bases short, with 10 bases between. Germline V lookup: CDR1 SGHVS, CDR2 FQNEAQ. CDR3 loop: CASSHNTDYGYTF. The CDR3 nucleotides are TGTGCCAGCAGCCATAACACCGACTATGGCTACACCTTC.

The chain uses TRBV19 and TRBJ1-1, with 12 nucleotides matching TRBD1. The CDR3 sequence is 15 residues long. V shed 3 bases, J shed 2 bases, and the junction held 1 base outside the gene matches. CDR1 is LNHDA, CDR2 SQIVND, per germline (reference sequence). CDR3 nucleotide sequence: TGTGCCAGTAGTATGGGACAGGGGGCTAACACTGAAGCTTTCTTT. This sequence encodes CASSMGQGANTEAFF.

The J gene is TRBJ1-5, the V gene TRBV6-5; D gene unclear. This CDR3 region has 14 residues. Germline assignment: CDR1 MNHEY and CDR2 SVGAGI. The V end lost 6 bases, the J end lost 5 bases, and 14 bases lay between the germline ends. The DNA for the CDR3 is TGTGCCAGCAGGCTCCGGGGTTTTCATCAGCCCCAGCATTTT. It codes for CASRLRGFHQPQHF.

A single count supports this clone. The CDR3 bases are TGTGCCAGCAGGCTTGGGACAGCGGGGGTGGAGACCCAGTACTTC. As protein: CASRLGTAGVETQYF. The rearrangement uses TRBV6-1 and TRBJ2-5; perhaps TRBD2 as D (8 bases). The germline V and J ends were trimmed by 6 bases and 5 bases, with 19 bases remaining between them. Germline CDR1 is MNHNS and CDR2 is SASEGT. This CDR3 region has 15 residues.

The genes are TRBV5-1 and TRBJ2-5; D remains ambiguous. The J call could be wrong; TRBJ2-7 is a better fit for the DNA end. The germline V gene has CDR1 SGHRS and CDR2 YFSETQ. There are 12 residues in the CDR3. In DNA, the CDR3 is TGCGCCAGCAGCTTGGGTGTCCACGAGCAGTACTTC. Amino acid sequence: CASSLGVHEQYF.

The chain couples TRBV18 to TRBJ2-1, with 10 bases lining up with TRBD1. V lost 2 bases, J lost 7 bases, and 5 bases stayed unmatched. CDR3 size: 15 residues. Germline V gene data show CDR1 as KGHSH and CDR2 as LQKENI. The CDR3: CASSPGTGVGNEQFF. The CDR3 nucleotides read TGTGCCAGCTCACCAGGGACAGGGGTAGGAAATGAGCAGTTCTTC.

This clone was seen once. The chain uses TRBV2 and TRBJ2-7, with TRBD2 as a possible D gene (6 bases). CDR1 SNHLY and CDR2 FYNNEI come from the germline V gene. Trimming removed 7 bases from V and 7 bases from J, with 14 bases in between. This CDR3 is built from 12 residues. This chain's CDR3 is CASTGGRREQYF. The DNA of the CDR3 is TGTGCCAGCACCGGGGGTCGGCGGGAGCAGTACTTC.

The J gene is TRBJ1-1, the V gene TRBV5-1, with D possibly TRBD1 on 5 matching bases. V was shortened by 6 bases and J by 1 base, with 10 bases between the two germline ends. CDR1 SGHRS and CDR2 YFSETQ come from the germline V gene. The CDR3 extends over 13 amino acids. The CDR3 region is CASTVRENTEAFF. As DNA, the CDR3 is TGCGCCAGCACGGTCAGGGAGAACACTGAAGCTTTCTTT.

This rearrangement joins TRBV10-3 to TRBJ1-5; possible D gene TRBD1, 5 bases. The CDR3 consists of 15 residues. Germline CDR1 ENHRY, CDR2 SYGVKD. The germline V and J ends were trimmed by 0 bases and 5 bases, with 11 bases remaining between them. The CDR3 spells CAISESGGTHQPQHF. CDR3 sequence (DNA): TGTGCCATCAGTGAGTCGGGGGGGACCCATCAGCCCCAGCATTTT.

In its sample, this clone was seen once. The chain joins TRBV6-1 to TRBJ2-1, with a weak D call TRBD2 (6 bases). Trimming pared 6 bases from V and 4 bases from J, leaving 13 bases between. The CDR3 is 14 amino acids. CDR1 and CDR2 (germline): MNHNS, SASEGT. The CDR3 protein is CASREGTRYNEQFF. The CDR3 DNA is TGTGCCAGCAGGGAGGGGACCCGGTACAATGAGCAGTTCTTC.